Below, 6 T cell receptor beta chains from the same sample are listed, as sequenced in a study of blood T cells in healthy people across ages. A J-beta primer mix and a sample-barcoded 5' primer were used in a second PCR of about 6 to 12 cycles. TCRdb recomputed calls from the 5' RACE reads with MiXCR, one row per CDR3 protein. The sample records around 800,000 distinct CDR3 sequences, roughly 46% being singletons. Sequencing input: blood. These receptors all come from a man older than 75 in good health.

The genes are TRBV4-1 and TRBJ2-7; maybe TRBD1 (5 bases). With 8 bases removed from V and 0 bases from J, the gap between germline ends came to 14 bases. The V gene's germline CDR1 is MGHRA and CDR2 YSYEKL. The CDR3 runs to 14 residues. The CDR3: CASARQGSSYEQYF. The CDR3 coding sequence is TGCGCCAGCGCCCGCCAGGGCAGCTCCTACGAGCAGTACTTC.

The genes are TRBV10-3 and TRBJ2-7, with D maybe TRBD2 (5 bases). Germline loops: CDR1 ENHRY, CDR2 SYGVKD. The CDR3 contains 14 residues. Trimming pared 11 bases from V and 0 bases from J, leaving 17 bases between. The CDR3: CASRGPGVSYEQYF. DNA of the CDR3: TGTGCCTCCCGGGGTCCCGGGGTCTCCTACGAGCAGTACTTC.

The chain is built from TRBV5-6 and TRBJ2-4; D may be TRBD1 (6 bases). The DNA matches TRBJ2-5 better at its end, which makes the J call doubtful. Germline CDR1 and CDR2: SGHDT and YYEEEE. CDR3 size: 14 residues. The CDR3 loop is CASSSEQGQETQYF. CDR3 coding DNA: TGTGCCAGCAGTTCTGAACAGGGCCAAGAGACCCAGTACTTC.

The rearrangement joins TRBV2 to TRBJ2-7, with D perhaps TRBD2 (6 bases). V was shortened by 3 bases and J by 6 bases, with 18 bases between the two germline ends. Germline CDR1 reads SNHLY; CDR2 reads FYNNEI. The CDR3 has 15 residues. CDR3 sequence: CASSDYGGPGGEQYF. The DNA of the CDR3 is TGTGCCAGCAGTGATTACGGAGGGCCAGGAGGCGAGCAGTACTTC.

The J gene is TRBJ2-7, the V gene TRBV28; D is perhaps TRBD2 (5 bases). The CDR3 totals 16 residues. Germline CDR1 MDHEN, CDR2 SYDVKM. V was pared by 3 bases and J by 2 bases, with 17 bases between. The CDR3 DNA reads TGTGCCAGCAGTTTGGAGGCGGGCGGACGCCCCTACGAGCAGTACTTC. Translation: CASSLEAGGRPYEQYF.

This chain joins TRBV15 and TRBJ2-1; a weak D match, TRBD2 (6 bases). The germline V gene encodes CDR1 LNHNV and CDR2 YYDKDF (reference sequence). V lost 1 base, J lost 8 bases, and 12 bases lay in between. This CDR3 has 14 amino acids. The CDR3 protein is CATSRAGSLDEQFF. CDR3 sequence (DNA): TGTGCCACCAGCAGAGCCGGGAGTCTCGATGAGCAGTTCTTC.